This T cell receptor beta chain came from a study of CD8+CD57+ T cells in acquired aplastic anemia. Study background: The DNA of sorted CD4+ and CD8+ cells averaged around 3 ug. Whole-study results and caveats: Patients versus controls showed no significant CD8+ Simpson's diversity difference.

Germline assignment: CDR1 SQVTM and CDR2 ANQGSEA. Trimming pared 4 bases from V and 6 bases from J, leaving 12 bases between. CDR3 size: 12 residues. Profiling that covered TCR beta VDJ and CDR3 relied on genomic DNA as its template. Each CDR3 protein is one row after TCRdb ran MiXCR on the reads. The table records approximately 300,000 distinct CDR3 sequences, about 50% of them present only once. With respect to this clonotype: The antigen is undetermined.

For sequencing, patients were chosen who had shown expansion of CD8+CD57+ cells by flow cytometry. There was no therapy given to any patient before the blood sampling took place. This sequence originates from a human donor with aplastic anemia. The V and J genes are TRBV29-1 and TRBJ1-2; no reliable D call. Sequenced: sorted CD4+, CD8+, or CD8+CD57+ T cells (not recorded which) from PBMCs. The CDR3 loop is CSVGRVLHGYTF. DNA of the CDR3: TGCAGCGTTGGACGGGTCCTCCATGGCTACACCTTC.